This passage covers 27 T cell receptor beta chains from one sample sequenced in a study of vaccination and CD4 T cells after COVID-19. TCRdb redid the calling of the PCR reads with MiXCR, one entry per CDR3 protein. The table lists 20,000 to 25,000 distinct CDR3 sequences, 45% to 55% of them singletons. Specimen: CD4+ T cells from blood, collected before SARS-CoV-2 vaccination. The receptors were gathered from a human donor who had recovered from COVID-19.

As to this clonotype: Its ends do not fully match the called genes, so a read error is possible. The rearrangement links TRBV10-3 to TRBJ2-3; 7 bases align to TRBD2. This CDR3 has 13 residues. Germline V gives CDR1 ENHRY, CDR2 SYGVKD. CDR3 nucleotides: TGTGCCATCAGTAGCGGGGAGATGGATACGCAGTGTTTT. Its protein product is CAISSGEMDTQCF.

This clonotype was detected only once. V usage is TRBV5-4 and J usage is TRBJ1-2; D may be TRBD1 (6 bases). Trimming took 3 bases from V and 5 from J, leaving 8 bases between them. CDR3 length equals 12 residues. CDR1 is SGHNT, CDR2 YYREEE, per germline (reference sequence). The CDR3 here is CASSSTGYGYTF. For the CDR3, the DNA is TGTGCCAGCAGCTCGACAGGATATGGCTACACCTTC.

The V call is TRBV30, the J call TRBJ2-7; TRBD1 is a possible D gene (5 bases). CDR3 length: 14 residues. The V end lost 4 bases, the J end lost 3 bases, and 16 bases lay between the germline ends. Looked up from germline, CDR1 is GTSNPN and CDR2 is SVGIG (reference sequence). The CDR3 coding sequence is TGTGCCTGGACGACAGCCAACGGAATCTACGAGCAGTACTTC. Protein sequence: CAWTTANGIYEQYF.

This chain joins TRBV7-6 and TRBJ1-5; D is perhaps TRBD1 (6 bases). The CDR3 length is 13 residues. V was cut by 5 bases and J by 7 bases, with 12 bases left in between. Germline V gene lookup returns CDR1 SGHVS and CDR2 FNYEAQ. The CDR3 spells CASSPGGAQPQHF. As DNA, the CDR3 is TGTGCCAGCAGCCCCGGGGGGGCGCAGCCCCAGCATTTT.

The DNA of the CDR3 is TGTGCCACCAGTGATTTGAGCCCTTACCCCGGGACCCACAATGAGCAGTTCTTC. Encoded protein: CATSDLSPYPGTHNEQFF. This rearrangement joins TRBV24-1 to TRBJ2-1; D tentatively fits TRBD1 or TRBD2 (5 bases each). CDR3 size: 18 residues. V gave up 0 bases and J gave up 5 bases, with 19 bases separating them. Germline loops: CDR1 KGHDR, CDR2 SFDVKD.

Turning to this clonotype: No DNA is shown, since the ends of the CDR3 on it are uncertain; the CDR3 is the one TCRdb lists. V gene TRBV7-2 combines with J gene TRBJ1-2. The CDR3 adds up to 12 amino acids, both ends counted. CDR1 SGHTA and CDR2 FQGNSA come from the germline V gene. The CDR3 sequence: CASSNLRFGYTF.

This clonotype came up a few times. The gene calls are TRBV7-6 and TRBJ1-3; 8 nucleotides line up with TRBD1. This CDR3 comprises 15 residues. Trimming removed 5 bases from V and 7 bases from J; junction bases left unmatched: 10. The V gene's germline CDR1 is SGHVS and CDR2 FNYEAQ. The CDR3 is CASSSQGARGNTIYF. The CDR3 nucleotides are TGTGCCAGCAGCAGTCAGGGGGCGCGAGGCAACACCATATATTTT. Filled out from reference TRBV7-6 and TRBJ1-3, the complete variable domain reads GAGVSQSPRYKVTKRGQDVALRCDPISGHVSLYWYRQALGQGPEFLTYFNYEAQQDKSGLPNDRFSAERPEGSISTLTIQRTEQRDSAMYRCASSSQGARGNTIYFGEGSWLTVV.

This clonotype has a single count. The V gene is TRBV7-9, the J gene TRBJ2-7; TRBD1 is a possible D gene (6 bases). V was clipped by 4 bases and J by 3 bases, with 7 bases between them. Germline V gene lookup returns CDR1 SEHNR and CDR2 FQNEAQ (reference sequence). This CDR3 has 12 amino acids. This CDR3 is CASSSTGYEQYF. The CDR3, as DNA: TGTGCCAGCAGCTCGACAGGCTACGAGCAGTACTTC. The complete variable domain, with remaining parts taken from reference TRBV7-9 and TRBJ2-7, reads DTGVSQNPRHKITKRGQNVTFRCDPISEHNRLYWYRQTLGQGPEFLTYFQNEAQLEKSRLLSDRFSAERPKGSFSTLEIQRTEQGDSAMYLCASSSTGYEQYFGPGTRLTVT.

The J gene is TRBJ1-1, the V gene TRBV5-1; D not resolved. This CDR3 comprises 15 residues. Trimming took 0 bases from V and 2 from J, leaving 11 bases between them. Germline values: CDR1 SGHRS, CDR2 YFSETQ. CDR3 protein: CASSLDGRGNTEAFF. CDR3 sequence (DNA): TGCGCCAGCAGCTTGGATGGGCGGGGAAACACTGAAGCTTTCTTT.

This clonotype was counted only a few times. The CDR3 is CATSSSWREDSEYTDTQYF. The DNA of the CDR3 is TGTGCCACCAGCAGTAGCTGGCGGGAGGATAGCGAATACACAGATACGCAGTATTTT. The chain carries TRBV15 and TRBJ2-3; 8 bases fit TRBD2. Per germline, CDR1 LNHNV and CDR2 YYDKDF (reference sequence). This CDR3 has 19 residues. After removal of 3 bases from V and 2 bases from J, the junction contained 16 bases not matched to a gene.

V gene TRBV28 combines with J gene TRBJ1-2, with D uncertain. The CDR3 consists of 13 residues. Germline loops: CDR1 MDHEN, CDR2 SYDVKM. V lost 10 bases and J lost 6, with 18 bases in between. CDR3 coding DNA: TGTGCCATCCCGGCTCGGCAGAGGAATGGCTACACCTTC. This codes for CAIPARQRNGYTF.

The chain uses TRBV28 and TRBJ2-7; D uncertain. Between the trimmed V and J ends, which lost 5 bases and 0 bases, there was a span of 5 bases. The CDR3 sequence is 12 residues long. Per germline, CDR1 MDHEN and CDR2 SYDVKM. The CDR3 nucleotides read TGTGCCAGCAGTGCGGACTCCTACGAGCAGTACTTC. It encodes CASSADSYEQYF.

This clonotype was observed a few times. The V and J genes are TRBV7-8 and TRBJ1-2; TRBD1 is a possible D gene (5 bases). Trimming took 0 bases from V and 5 from J, leaving 13 bases between them. Germline V lookup: CDR1 SGHVS, CDR2 FQNEAQ. The CDR3 runs to 15 residues. The CDR3 DNA is TGTGCCAGCAGCTTAGCAACGCAGGGAGGTTATGGCTACACCTTC. Protein: CASSLATQGGYGYTF. Based on the CDR3 plus reference TRBV7-8 and TRBJ1-2, the full variable domain is GAGVSQSPRYKVAKRGQDVALRCDPISGHVSLFWYQQALGQGPEFLTYFQNEAQLDKSGLPSDRFFAERPEGSVSTLKIQRTQQEDSAVYLCASSLATQGGYGYTFGSGTRLTVV.

This clonotype was seen a handful of times. The V gene is TRBV7-2, the J gene TRBJ1-2; 7 nucleotides match TRBD1. This CDR3 is built from 15 residues. V was clipped by 5 bases and J by 6 bases; unmatched bases: 12. Germline V gene sequence: CDR1 SGHTA, CDR2 FQGNSA. The CDR3 sequence: CASSPGPDREDGYTF. CDR3 DNA: TGTGCCAGCAGCCCGGGGCCAGACAGGGAAGATGGCTACACCTTC.

This clonotype has just a few counts. The gene calls are TRBV10-3 and TRBJ2-7, with 9 nucleotides matching TRBD2. This CDR3 has 16 amino acids. V trimming: 0 bases; J trimming: 1 base; junction bases outside the gene matches: 4. Germline V lookup: CDR1 ENHRY, CDR2 SYGVKD. The CDR3 coding sequence is TGTGCCATCAGTGAGTCTCGACTAGCGGCTTCCTACGAGCAGTACTTC. Translated: CAISESRLAASYEQYF.

The V and J genes are TRBV20-1 and TRBJ2-7; TRBD2 matches at 7 bases. J lost 0 bases, V lost 4 bases, and 12 bases had no gene match. Germline loops: CDR1 DFQATT, CDR2 SNEGSKA (reference sequence). The CDR3 has 16 residues. DNA of the CDR3: TGCAGTGCTACAGCGGGGAGCCTAGCGCCCTCCTACGAGCAGTACTTC. This sequence encodes CSATAGSLAPSYEQYF.

The chain has TRBV12-3 or TRBV12-4 and TRBJ1-1; D call uncertain. This CDR3 has 13 residues. V gave up 3 bases and J gave up 0 bases, with 5 bases separating them. The CDR3 nucleotides read TGTGCCAGCAGTTTTACGCTGAACACTGAAGCTTTCTTT. As protein: CASSFTLNTEAFF.

The table lists this clonotype with a few counts. The gene calls are TRBV27 and TRBJ1-5, with D tentatively TRBD1 (6 bases). The germline V gene has CDR1 MNHEY and CDR2 SMNVEV (reference sequence). The ends were cut back, 6 bases at V and 6 bases at J, with 18 bases in the middle. This CDR3 comprises 15 residues. The CDR3 DNA sequence: TGTGCCAGCAGGCCAACCGGGACATGGGGTCAGCCCCAGCATTTT. This gives the protein CASRPTGTWGQPQHF.

This clonotype has a handful of counts. This chain uses TRBV19 with TRBJ1-5; TRBD1 is a possible D gene (5 bases). Trimming stripped 7 bases from V and 7 bases from J, with 17 bases between. The germline V gene encodes CDR1 LNHDA and CDR2 SQIVND (reference sequence). The length of the CDR3 is 14 residues. CDR3 sequence: CASNLAGQGQPQHF. Written as DNA, the CDR3 is TGTGCCAGTAATTTGGCAGGGCAAGGGCAGCCCCAGCATTTT.

The chain has TRBV7-2 and TRBJ2-7; TRBD1 matches 7 bases. Trimming took 5 bases from V and 7 from J; bases not matched to a gene: 11. Germline lookup yields CDR1 SGHTA and CDR2 FQGNSA. CDR3 length equals 14 residues. In DNA, the CDR3 is TGTGCCAGCAGCCTACTGACAGGGTCATTGGAGCAGTACTTC. Translation gives CASSLLTGSLEQYF.

The sample holds a few counts of this clonotype. The V and J genes are TRBV7-9 and TRBJ2-5; a weak D match, TRBD2 (6 bases). The CDR3 runs 17 residues. V lost 5 bases and J lost 5, with 24 bases in between. Germline V gene sequence: CDR1 SEHNR, CDR2 FQNEAQ (reference sequence). The CDR3, as DNA: TGTGCCAGCAGCGACACGCGGTGGTACCAAAGCGGGGAGACCCAGTACTTC. Its translation is CASSDTRWYQSGETQYF.

The chain employs TRBV2 and TRBJ2-2; D uncertain. CDR1 is SNHLY and CDR2 is FYNNEI in the germline V gene. The CDR3 covers 13 residues. The ends were cut back, 7 bases at V and 0 bases at J, with 6 bases in the middle. As DNA, the CDR3 is TGTGCCAGCAAGGATCCGAACACCGGGGAGCTGTTTTTT. Translation: CASKDPNTGELFF.

The rearrangement uses TRBV19 and TRBJ2-5, with D unresolved. V lost 6 bases and J lost 5, with 16 bases in between. Germline CDR1 reads LNHDA; CDR2 reads SQIVND (reference sequence). This CDR3 region has 14 residues. CDR3 nucleotide sequence: TGTGCCAGTAGGACCCTCGACGCGTCGGAGACCCAGTACTTC. Protein: CASRTLDASETQYF. Full variable domain (outside the CDR3, taken from reference TRBV19 and TRBJ2-5): DGGITQSPKYLFRKEGQNVTLSCEQNLNHDAMYWYRQDPGQGLRLIYYSQIVNDFQKGDIAEGYSVSREKKESFPLTVTSAQKNPTAFYLCASRTLDASETQYFGPGTRLLVL.

The chain uses TRBV7-2 and TRBJ2-2; 8 bases are a match to TRBD1. The J segment lost 6 bases and the V segment lost 0 bases, leaving 6 bases of the junction unmatched. The CDR3 is 16 amino acids. Germline loops: CDR1 SGHTA, CDR2 FQGNSA. CDR3 coding DNA: TGTGCCAGCAGCTTAGCGCAGGGGGCGCTCGCCGGGGAGCTGTTTTTT. Its protein is CASSLAQGALAGELFF.

V gene TRBV6-2 or TRBV6-3 combines with J gene TRBJ2-5; possibly TRBD1 for D (5 bases). Trimming took 4 bases from V and 5 from J, leaving 11 bases between them. Germline loops: CDR1 MNHEY, CDR2 SVGEGT. The CDR3 runs 13 residues. The DNA of the CDR3 is TGTGCCAGCAGTTGGGGCCCTGGGGAGACCCAGTACTTC. It encodes CASSWGPGETQYF.

The chain joins TRBV29-1 to TRBJ1-4; 8 bases are shared with TRBD1. V lost 6 bases, J lost 6 bases, and 6 bases stayed unmatched. The CDR3 sequence is 13 residues long. Germline V gene data show CDR1 as SQVTM and CDR2 as ANQGSEA. The CDR3 is CSVETGVDEKLFF. CDR3 sequence (DNA): TGCAGCGTGGAGACAGGGGTGGATGAAAAACTGTTTTTT. The full variable domain, rest sourced from reference TRBV29-1 and TRBJ1-4, is SAVISQKPSRDICQRGTSLTIQCQVDSQVTMMFWYRQQPGQSLTLIATANQGSEATYESGFVIDKFPISRPNLTFSTLTVSNMSPEDSSIYLCSVETGVDEKLFFGSGTQLSVL.

V usage is TRBV7-9 and J usage is TRBJ2-5; D perhaps matches TRBD2 (6 bases). The ends were cut back, 3 bases at V and 2 bases at J, with 10 bases in the middle. Germline V gene data show CDR1 as SEHNR and CDR2 as FQNEAQ (reference sequence). The CDR3 contains 14 residues. The CDR3 is CASSLLGGQETQYF. CDR3 DNA: TGTGCCAGCAGCTTGCTCGGGGGTCAAGAGACCCAGTACTTC.